The following is a TCR beta chain sequence with its context. No antigen is known for it. Primers for the PCR totalled 60 Vbeta and 13 Jbeta. The data were produced by immunoSEQ multiplex PCR, yet TCRdb's version contains in-frame clones alone and is incomplete. The data show approximately 210,000 clones, and the top ten clones hold roughly 0.98%. Donors were nominally healthy when sampled, though unrecorded immune exposures were likely. These data originate in a study of cytomegalovirus exposure and HLA in healthy donors. The overall study: Earlier, 95 million to 130 million unique TCR beta sequences were recovered from roughly 200 million T cells by an analysis.

The V segment lost 7 bases and the J segment 2 bases; nucleotides outside the gene matches: 3. Germline CDR1 LNHDA, CDR2 SQIVND (reference sequence). CDR3 length: 13 residues. General study points: Links to common viral pathogens appeared, in a later analysis, for several of the most significant clusters. The sole available immune exposure information was CMV serostatus.

The origin of this receptor is a woman in her 30s in good health and CMV-seropositive. The chain is built from TRBV19 and TRBJ2-7, with 9 positions matching TRBD1. The source material was PBMCs. DNA of the CDR3: TGTGCCAGTAAAGGGACAGGGCCCTACGAGCAGTACTTC. It codes for CASKGTGPYEQYF.